This entry is about one TCR beta chain. Germline is not matched at one junction end, which may reflect a read error. Time point of the sample: newly diagnosed GD, antithyroid drugs for less than 3 months. RNA from PBMCs was the source of the TCR library. The authors diagnosed Graves' disease using American Thyroid Association guidelines. EDTA tubes received about 10 milliliters of collected peripheral blood. Relying on iRepertoire HTBI primers and Arm-PCR of CDR3 regions, the team built TCR beta libraries. TCRdb passed the multiplex PCR reads through MiXCR, listing each CDR3 protein once. The sample carries 680,000 or so distinct CDR3 sequences, 15% to 20% recorded once. In germline, CDR1 is SNHLY, CDR2 FYNNEI. The CDR3 consists of 16 residues. The data are from a study of regulatory T cells in long-lasting Graves disease. These data also formed part of another study, on T cells in Graves' hyperthyroidism and ophthalmopathy.

This specimen was peripheral blood mononuclear cells (PBMCs), taken at new diagnosis, from a patient treated with antithyroid drugs. This receptor was taken from a woman between 25 and 40 years old with Graves disease. The V gene is TRBV2, the J gene TRBJ2-1; TRBD2 might be the D (5 bases). DNA of the CDR3: TGCGCCAGCAGCGCCCCCGGACTCCGCTCCTACAATGAGCAGTTCTTC. It yields the protein CASSAPGLRSYNEQFF.